The 22 T cell receptor beta chains below come from one sample, sequenced in a study of blood T cell repertoires in COVID-19. Here immunoSEQ multiplex PCR was the method, and the copy in TCRdb shows in-frame clones only, minus some. The sample yields about 480,000 clones, approximately 88% seen once. What was sequenced was PBMCs or T cells enriched from blood (not recorded which). Receptors originate from a woman aged 40 to 49 who had recovered from COVID-19.

A word on this clone: In the same sample, other DNA sequences code for this CDR3. V gene TRBV6-5 combines with J gene TRBJ2-3; D is unclear. Trimming shortened V by 2 bases and J by 3 bases, and 6 bases separated the two germline ends. The CDR3 runs 13 residues. The V gene's germline CDR1 is MNHEY and CDR2 SVGAGI. The CDR3 reads CASSYVGTDTQYF. CDR3 in DNA: TGTGCCAGCAGTTACGTCGGGACAGATACGCAGTATTTT.

The chain combines TRBV24-1 with TRBJ1-3, with TRBD1 matching 7 bases. The CDR3 has 16 amino acids. The germline gives CDR1 KGHDR, CDR2 SFDVKD. Trimming removed 4 bases from V and 7 bases from J; junction bases left unmatched: 12. CDR3 sequence: CATSEGQAKGGNTIYF. The CDR3 bases are TGTGCCACCAGTGAAGGACAGGCAAAAGGGGGGAACACCATATATTTT.

The chain uses TRBV7-2 and TRBJ1-1; 8 nucleotides line up with TRBD1. The CDR3 covers 14 residues. V lost 5 bases, J lost 1 base, and 3 bases stayed unmatched. Germline V gene data show CDR1 as SGHTA and CDR2 as FQGNSA. The CDR3 DNA sequence: TGTGCCAGCAGCGGACAGGGTTGGAACACTGAAGCTTTCTTT. It is translated as CASSGQGWNTEAFF.

This chain uses TRBV19 with TRBJ1-2; 7 bases align to TRBD1. CDR3 length: 18 residues. Trimming cost V 3 bases and J 2 bases; bases outside gene matches: 15. CDR1 is LNHDA, CDR2 SQIVND, per germline (reference sequence). The CDR3 region is CASSIPRPQGIPNYGYTF. The CDR3 DNA follows: TGTGCCAGTAGTATCCCCCGACCACAGGGGATCCCAAACTATGGCTACACCTTC.

The chain links TRBV18 to TRBJ2-5, with D perhaps TRBD2 (5 bases). CDR3 length: 14 residues. CDR1 KGHSH and CDR2 LQKENI come from the germline V gene. V was trimmed by 0 bases and J by 5 bases, leaving 10 bases between them. The CDR3 sequence is CASSPPSSAETQYF. The CDR3 DNA is TGTGCCAGCTCACCACCGAGTAGCGCGGAGACCCAGTACTTC.

The V call is TRBV12-5, the J call TRBJ2-3, with 7 bases lining up with TRBD1. Germline V gives CDR1 LGHNT, CDR2 FRNRAP. This CDR3 is 14 amino acids long. The V gene end was trimmed by 4 bases and the J gene end by 4 bases; junction bases not matched to a gene: 5. The CDR3 coding sequence is TGTGCTAGTGGTTCAGGGGGTGCGGCAGATACGCAGTATTTT. This codes for CASGSGGAADTQYF. Full variable domain (outside the CDR3, taken from reference TRBV12-5 and TRBJ2-3): DARVTQTPRHKVTEMGQEVTMRCQPILGHNTVFWYRQTMMQGLELLAYFRNRAPLDDSGMPKDRFSAEMPDATLATLKIQPSEPRDSAVYFCASGSGGAADTQYFGPGTRLTVL.

V is TRBV3-1 (or the pseudogene TRBV3-2) and J is TRBJ2-1, with 9 bases matching TRBD2. V shed 2 bases, J shed 9 bases, and the junction held 8 bases outside the gene matches. The germline V gene encodes CDR1 LGHDT and CDR2 YNNKEL (reference sequence). The CDR3 covers 15 residues. The CDR3: CASSQLAGTTSEQFF. The CDR3 region has the DNA TGTGCCAGCAGCCAACTAGCGGGAACGACAAGTGAGCAGTTCTTC.

A single count supports this clone. The chain uses TRBV27 and TRBJ2-3; 8 bases agree with TRBD2. Germline V lookup: CDR1 MNHEY, CDR2 SMNVEV (reference sequence). Germline trimming cut 6 bases from V and 2 bases from J; bases unmatched to any gene: 4. There are 14 residues in the CDR3. CDR3 nucleotide sequence: TGTGCCAGCAGACTAGCGGCGGTCACAGATACGCAGTATTTT. Translated, it gives CASRLAAVTDTQYF.

DNA for the CDR3: TGTGCCAGCTACACCAGGGCGGATAGCAATCAGCCCCAGCATTTT. Translated, it gives CASYTRADSNQPQHF. V usage is TRBV6-5 and J usage is TRBJ1-5, with D possibly TRBD1 on 5 matching bases. Germline-derived CDR1 and CDR2 are MNHEY and SVGAGI. V was clipped by 8 bases and J by 0 bases, with 14 bases between them. The CDR3 spans 15 residues.

The table lists this clone with a count of one. V is TRBV10-3 and J is TRBJ2-5, with TRBD2 matching 7 bases. The CDR3 sequence is 12 residues long. Looked up from germline, CDR1 is ENHRY and CDR2 is SYGVKD. In DNA form, the CDR3 reads TGTGGGACTAGTGAAAATAAAGGGACCCAGTACTTC. Its translation is CGTSENKGTQYF.

This chain uses TRBV18 with TRBJ1-3; D remains unclear. V lost 4 bases to trimming and J lost 0 bases, with 10 bases between them. This CDR3 is 15 amino acids long. From germline, CDR1 is KGHSH and CDR2 LQKENI. Here the CDR3 reads CASSLPTISGNTIYF. The CDR3 DNA follows: TGTGCCAGCTCACTCCCGACAATCTCTGGAAACACCATATATTTT.

The rearrangement links TRBV7-6 to TRBJ1-4; 8 bases match TRBD1. The V segment lost 6 bases and the J segment 4 bases; nucleotides outside the gene matches: 7. CDR1 is SGHVS, CDR2 FNYEAQ, per germline. The CDR3 runs 15 residues. The CDR3 DNA follows: TGTGCCAGCAGTTCCGCAGGGGGCGGTAATGAAAAACTGTTTTTT. The encoded protein is CASSSAGGGNEKLFF.

The sample holds one count of this clone. The genes are TRBV5-5 and TRBJ2-2; D might be TRBD1 (5 bases). This CDR3 has 15 residues. Germline assignment: CDR1 SGHKS and CDR2 YYEKEE (reference sequence). Deletions cut 2 bases from V and 2 bases from J, with 10 bases between. CDR3 sequence: CASSFLQGNTGELFF. The CDR3 bases are TGTGCCAGCAGCTTCCTGCAGGGTAACACCGGGGAGCTGTTTTTT.

The chain employs TRBV5-4 and TRBJ2-2, with 8 bases matching TRBD2. CDR3 length equals 18 residues. Losses at the gene ends were 4 bases for V and 4 bases for J; bases not matched to a gene: 15. CDR1 is SGHNT, CDR2 YYREEE, per germline (reference sequence). The CDR3 nucleotides are TGTGCCAGCAGCCCCGGGGGGGGGAGGATGCGGGGCACCGGGGAGCTGTTTTTT. Protein sequence: CASSPGGGRMRGTGELFF.

This rearrangement joins TRBV7-2 to TRBJ2-1; D gene unclear. This CDR3 comprises 14 residues. V gave up 1 base and J gave up 2 bases, with 6 bases separating them. CDR1 and CDR2 from the germline V gene are SGHTA and FQGNSA. The CDR3 here is CASSLGGTYNEQFF. CDR3 nucleotides: TGTGCCAGCAGCTTAGGCGGTACCTACAATGAGCAGTTCTTC.

The V and J genes are TRBV2 and TRBJ1-6, with D tentatively TRBD1 (5 bases). This CDR3 has 14 residues. Per germline, CDR1 SNHLY and CDR2 FYNNEI. V was shortened by 2 bases and J by 5 bases, with 7 bases between the two germline ends. CDR3 in amino acids: CASSEQGNNSPLHF. CDR3 nucleotides: TGTGCCAGCAGTGAACAGGGTAATAATTCACCCCTCCACTTT. The whole variable domain, filled in from reference TRBV2 and TRBJ1-6, reads EPEVTQTPSHQVTQMGQEVILRCVPISNHLYFYWYRQILGQKVEFLVSFYNNEISEKSEIFDDQFSVERPDGSNFTLKIRSTKLEDSAMYFCASSEQGNNSPLHFGNGTRLTVT.

This rearrangement joins TRBV27 to TRBJ1-5; D gene unclear. The V end was cut by 2 bases, the J end by 4 bases, with 6 bases between. This CDR3 comprises 13 residues. Germline V lookup: CDR1 MNHEY, CDR2 SMNVEV (reference sequence). In DNA form, the CDR3 reads TGTGCCAGCAGTTTAATTATAAATCAGCCCCAGCATTTT. Its protein is CASSLIINQPQHF.

This clone was observed once. The V gene is TRBV11-2, the J gene TRBJ2-7, with a weak D call TRBD2 (5 bases). V gave up 8 bases and J gave up 6 bases, with 11 bases separating them. The germline V gene has CDR1 SGHAT and CDR2 FQNNGV. The CDR3 runs to 11 residues. DNA of the CDR3: TGTGCCAGCCGGGGTTTGTCCGAGCAGTACTTC. Its translation: CASRGLSEQYF.

The V gene is TRBV3-1 (or the pseudogene TRBV3-2), the J gene TRBJ2-3, with TRBD2 matching over 10 bases. The CDR3 covers 15 residues. Trimming removed 2 bases from V and 4 bases from J; junction bases left unmatched: 3. Per the germline V gene, CDR1 is LGHDT and CDR2 is YNNKEL (reference sequence). The CDR3 sequence: CASSQIGLAADTQYF. As DNA, the CDR3 is TGTGCCAGCAGCCAAATAGGACTAGCGGCAGATACGCAGTATTTT.

This clone was detected once. The DNA of the CDR3 is TGTGCCAGCAGTGTGGGGACTACACACAATGAGCAGTTCTTC. Residues: CASSVGTTHNEQFF. This sequence joins TRBV5-4 and TRBJ2-1; 7 bases fit TRBD2. Per germline, CDR1 SGHNT and CDR2 YYREEE (reference sequence). This CDR3 is built from 14 residues. The trim removed 5 bases at V and 5 bases at J, leaving 7 bases unmatched.

V gene TRBV24-1 combines with J gene TRBJ1-4; tentative D call: TRBD1 (5 bases). Germline V CDR1 and CDR2: KGHDR, SFDVKD. Trimming shortened V by 9 bases and J by 6 bases, and 16 bases separated the two germline ends. This CDR3 contains 14 residues. The CDR3 region is CATSPGGGDEKLFF. CDR3 nucleotides: TGTGCCACCTCCCCCGGGGGTGGGGATGAAAAACTGTTTTTT.

This chain connects TRBV19 to TRBJ1-1; D ambiguous. V lost 3 bases and J 1 base, leaving 15 bases between the germline ends. CDR1 is LNHDA and CDR2 is SQIVND in the germline V gene (reference sequence). This CDR3 is 16 amino acids long. The DNA of the CDR3 is TGTGCCAGTAGTATTGTGACATGGGTCGGGAACACTGAAGCTTTCTTT. Protein: CASSIVTWVGNTEAFF.